This T cell receptor (beta chain) appears in the sequencing data of a study of CD8 T cells in Susac syndrome. Study results and caveats: The study conceded that its TCR sequencing and HLA analysis involved relatively few individuals.

V lost 1 base and J 8 bases, leaving 14 bases between the germline ends. Germline V gene sequence: CDR1 LGHNA, CDR2 YSLEER. The CDR3 is 14 residues long. RNA was extracted with the RNeasy kit, and a quantity of roughly 0.5 to 1 ug was reverse transcribed using random hexamers. Amplification of the TCR beta CDR3 was carried out by immunoSEQ multiplex PCR, which spanned a total of 54 Vbeta and 13 Jbeta segments. TCRdb passed the immunoSEQ multiplex PCR reads through MiXCR, listing each CDR3 protein once. The sample includes tens of thousands of distinct CDR3 sequences, over 85% of them seen just once. TCR beta sequencing was performed on blood CD8+ and CD4+ T cells. Negative isolation was used for CD8+ and CD4+ T cells, and FACS enrichment was applied to TEMRA cells. Turning to this clonotype: The antigen is undetermined.

Sequencing was carried out using CD8+ T cells from PBMCs. The TCR originated in a human donor with multiple sclerosis. V usage is TRBV4-3 and J usage is TRBJ1-2; D remains unclear. CDR3 sequence reads: CASSQVSGVGGYTF. The CDR3 nucleotides read TGCGCCAGCAGCCAAGTTTCCGGGGTCGGCGGCTACACCTTC.